This T cell receptor beta chain was captured in a study of T cell repertoires in cytomegalovirus infection. Overall study: Peptides in the study included HLA-C-restricted and HLA-B-restricted CMV epitopes. The public TCR beta signatures pointed to both CMV infection and matching HLA type. Study-level results: Summed frequency of public TCR beta families distinguished CMV carriers with the relevant HLA.

Regarding this clonotype: Its antigen is not identified.

TCRdb recomputed calls from the reads with MiXCR, one row per CDR3 protein. The profile covers about a million distinct CDR3 sequences, with 25% to 40% appearing a single time and 13% taken by the ten largest. Germline V gives CDR1 LNHDA, CDR2 SQIVND (reference sequence). The CDR3 is made up of 15 amino acids. Deletions cut 3 bases from V and 2 bases from J, with 13 bases between. The receptor comes from a human donor in good health (CMV status not recorded). Some clones in this sample may be carry-over from other donors' samples. Sequenced here: cultured CD8+ T cells from PBMCs, sampled from culture after CMV antigen stimulation. V and J are TRBV19 and TRBJ1-1; tentatively, D is TRBD1 (6 bases). CDR3 sequence: CASSIAGEGNTEAFF. For the CDR3, the DNA is TGTGCCAGTAGTATCGCAGGGGAGGGAAACACTGAAGCTTTCTTT.